This T cell receptor beta chain was sequenced for a study of T cells in Graves' hyperthyroidism and ophthalmopathy. RNA transcripts yielded amplified TCR beta CDR3 regions. A set of HTBI primers served as the primers for a first-round RT-PCR of the TCR CDR3. MiXCR, applied by TCRdb to the multiplex PCR reads, yields one record per CDR3 protein. The table has 250,000 to 350,000 distinct CDR3 sequences, roughly 15% seen once; the top ten hold 33%. A lack of ophthalmopathy progression within 18 months defined stable Graves' hyperthyroidism. Study outcomes and limitations: Ophthalmopathy cases were set apart from stable hyperthyroidism by a 13 V-J model.

The CDR3 spans 13 residues. Germline values: CDR1 SGHRS, CDR2 YFSETQ. A note on this clonotype: Its target is unknown. A read error may explain this, as a much larger clone is one base away.

The V call is TRBV5-1, the J call TRBJ1-2; no firm D call. This clonotype was sampled from a man aged 25-45 years with Graves' hyperthyroidism. Material: blood. The CDR3 protein is CASSLYGNYGYIF. The CDR3 nucleotides read TGCGCCAGCAGCTTATACGGTAACTATGGCTACATCTTC.